The entry below describes one T cell receptor beta chain. The V gene's germline CDR1 is MNHEY and CDR2 SVGEGT. V shed 5 bases, J shed 7 bases, and the junction held 8 bases outside the gene matches. The CDR3 has 16 amino acids. This table comes from immunoSEQ multiplex PCR, and its TCRdb copy is limited to in-frame clones, with some not included. Among 300,000 to 350,000 clones listed, approximately 90% were seen once. The data originate from a study of blood T cell repertoires in COVID-19. The clonotype comes from a woman aged 18-30 years who had recovered from COVID-19. The specimen was peripheral blood. The genes are TRBV6-2 or TRBV6-3 and TRBJ2-1; TRBD2 agrees at 13 bases. CDR3: CASSRGLAGTENEQFF. CDR3 in DNA: TGTGCCAGCAGTCGGGGACTAGCGGGAACGGAAAATGAGCAGTTCTTC.